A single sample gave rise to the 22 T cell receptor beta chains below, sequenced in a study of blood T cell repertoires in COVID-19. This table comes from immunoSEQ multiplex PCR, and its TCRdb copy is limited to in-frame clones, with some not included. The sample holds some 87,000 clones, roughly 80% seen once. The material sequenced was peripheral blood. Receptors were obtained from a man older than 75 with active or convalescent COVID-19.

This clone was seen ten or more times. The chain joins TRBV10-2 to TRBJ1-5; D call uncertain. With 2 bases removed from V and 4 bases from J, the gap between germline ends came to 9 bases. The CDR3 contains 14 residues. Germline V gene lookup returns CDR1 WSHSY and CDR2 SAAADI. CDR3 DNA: TGCGCCAGCAGTGAGAGTGGGCAGAATCAGCCCCAGCATTTT. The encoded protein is CASSESGQNQPQHF.

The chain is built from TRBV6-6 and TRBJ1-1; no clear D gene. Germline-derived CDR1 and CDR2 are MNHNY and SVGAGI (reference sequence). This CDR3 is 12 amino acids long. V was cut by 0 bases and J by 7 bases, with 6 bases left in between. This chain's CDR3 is CASSYSRFEAFF. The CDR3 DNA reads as TGTGCCAGCAGTTACTCCAGGTTTGAAGCTTTCTTT.

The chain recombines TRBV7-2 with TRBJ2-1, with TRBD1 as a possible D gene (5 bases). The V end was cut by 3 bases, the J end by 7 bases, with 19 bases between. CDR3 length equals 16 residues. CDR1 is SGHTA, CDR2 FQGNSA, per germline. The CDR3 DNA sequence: TGTGCCAGCAGCTTTGCCCCCGGACAATCAAGGAATGAGCAGTTCTTC. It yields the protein CASSFAPGQSRNEQFF.

This CDR3 reads CASSTGVLASDTQYF. In DNA form, the CDR3 reads TGTGCCAGCAGCACAGGGGTTCTAGCCTCGGATACGCAGTATTTT. V gene TRBV11-3 combines with J gene TRBJ2-3; 7 nucleotides line up with TRBD1. The CDR3 is made up of 15 amino acids. V lost 5 bases to trimming and J lost 6 bases; unmatched junction nucleotides: 11. Germline CDR1 is SGHNT and CDR2 is YENEEA.

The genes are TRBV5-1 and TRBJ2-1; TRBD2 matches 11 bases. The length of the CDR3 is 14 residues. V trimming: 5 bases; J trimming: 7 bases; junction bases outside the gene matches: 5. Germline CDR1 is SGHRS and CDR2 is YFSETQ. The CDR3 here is CASRQTSGDNEQFF. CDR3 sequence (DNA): TGCGCCAGCAGGCAGACTAGCGGGGATAATGAGCAGTTCTTC.

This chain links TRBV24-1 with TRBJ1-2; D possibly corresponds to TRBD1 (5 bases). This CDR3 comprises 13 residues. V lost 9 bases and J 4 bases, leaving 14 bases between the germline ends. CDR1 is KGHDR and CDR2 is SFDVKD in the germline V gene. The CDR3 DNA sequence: TGTGCCACCGAACAGGAGGGAAGCTATGGCTACACCTTC. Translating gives CATEQEGSYGYTF.

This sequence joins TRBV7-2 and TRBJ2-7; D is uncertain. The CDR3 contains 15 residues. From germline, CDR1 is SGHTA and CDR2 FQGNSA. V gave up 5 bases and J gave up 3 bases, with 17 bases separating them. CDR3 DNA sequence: TGTGCCAGCAGCGAGACGTGGCAGGCCCACTACGAGCAGTACTTC. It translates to CASSETWQAHYEQYF.

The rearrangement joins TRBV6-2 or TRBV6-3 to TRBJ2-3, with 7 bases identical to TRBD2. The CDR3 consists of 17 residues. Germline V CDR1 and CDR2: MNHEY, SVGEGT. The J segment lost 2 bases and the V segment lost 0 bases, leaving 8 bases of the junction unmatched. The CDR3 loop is CASSYSLSGVYTDTQYF. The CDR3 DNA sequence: TGTGCCAGCAGTTACTCCTTAAGCGGGGTCTACACAGATACGCAGTATTTT.

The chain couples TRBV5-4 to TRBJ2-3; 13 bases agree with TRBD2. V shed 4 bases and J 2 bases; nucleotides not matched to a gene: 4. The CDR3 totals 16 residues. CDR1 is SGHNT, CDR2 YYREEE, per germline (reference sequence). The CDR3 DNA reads TGTGCCAGCAGCCCGGGACTAGCGGGGTACACAGATACGCAGTATTTT. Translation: CASSPGLAGYTDTQYF. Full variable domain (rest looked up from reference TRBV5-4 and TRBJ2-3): ETGVTQSPTHLIKTRGQQVTLRCSSQSGHNTVSWYQQALGQGPQFIFQYYREEENGRGNFPPRFSGLQFPNYSSELNVNALELDDSALYLCASSPGLAGYTDTQYFGPGTRLTVL.

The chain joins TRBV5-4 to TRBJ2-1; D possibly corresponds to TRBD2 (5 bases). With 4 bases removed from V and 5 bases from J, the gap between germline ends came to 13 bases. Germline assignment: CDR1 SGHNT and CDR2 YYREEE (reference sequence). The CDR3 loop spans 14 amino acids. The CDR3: CASSPGLADNEQFF. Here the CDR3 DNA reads TGTGCCAGCAGCCCCGGACTGGCGGACAATGAGCAGTTCTTC.

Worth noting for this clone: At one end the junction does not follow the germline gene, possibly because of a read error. The DNA of the CDR3 is TGCGCCAGCAGTGATCTGGGAACAGGCTTAAATCAGCACCAGCATTTT. The encoded protein is CASSDLGTGLNQHQHF. V usage is TRBV10-2 and J usage is TRBJ1-5; D is possibly TRBD1 (5 bases). The CDR3 runs 16 residues. The V gene's germline CDR1 is WSHSY and CDR2 SAAADI.

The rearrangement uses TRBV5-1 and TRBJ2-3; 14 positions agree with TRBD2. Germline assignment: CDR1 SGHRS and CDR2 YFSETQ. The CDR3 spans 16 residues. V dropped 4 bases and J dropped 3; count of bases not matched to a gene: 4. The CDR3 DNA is TGCGCCAGCAGCCCACGGACTAGCGGGAGGACAGATACGCAGTATTTT. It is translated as CASSPRTSGRTDTQYF.

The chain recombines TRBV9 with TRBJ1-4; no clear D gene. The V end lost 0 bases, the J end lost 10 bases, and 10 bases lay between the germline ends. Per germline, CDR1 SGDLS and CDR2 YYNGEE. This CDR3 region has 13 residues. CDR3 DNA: TGTGCCAGCAGCGTAGCCGGGATCGGAAAACTGTTTTTT. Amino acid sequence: CASSVAGIGKLFF.

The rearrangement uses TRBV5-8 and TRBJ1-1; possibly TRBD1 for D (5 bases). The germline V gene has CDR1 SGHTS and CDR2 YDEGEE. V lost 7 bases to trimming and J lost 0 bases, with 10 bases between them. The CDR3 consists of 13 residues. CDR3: CASGGGMNTEAFF. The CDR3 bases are TGTGCCAGCGGGGGGGGAATGAACACTGAAGCTTTCTTT.

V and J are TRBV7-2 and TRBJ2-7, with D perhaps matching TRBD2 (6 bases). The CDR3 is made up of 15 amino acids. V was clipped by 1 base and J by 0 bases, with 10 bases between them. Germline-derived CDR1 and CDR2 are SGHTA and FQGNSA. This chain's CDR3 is CASSLVWGGSYEQYF. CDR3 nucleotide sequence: TGTGCCAGCAGCTTAGTCTGGGGAGGCTCCTACGAGCAGTACTTC. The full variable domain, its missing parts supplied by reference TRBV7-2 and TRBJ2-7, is GAGVSQSPSNKVTEKGKDVELRCDPISGHTALYWYRQSLGQGLEFLIYFQGNSAPDKSGLPSDRFSAERTGGSVSTLTIQRTQQEDSAVYLCASSLVWGGSYEQYFGPGTRLTVT.

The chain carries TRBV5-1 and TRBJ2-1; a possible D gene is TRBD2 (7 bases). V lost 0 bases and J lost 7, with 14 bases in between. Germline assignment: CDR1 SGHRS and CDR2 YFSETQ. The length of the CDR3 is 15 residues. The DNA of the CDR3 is TGCGCCAGCAGCTTGGCCGGCGGGGGCGTAAATGAGCAGTTCTTC. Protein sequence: CASSLAGGGVNEQFF.

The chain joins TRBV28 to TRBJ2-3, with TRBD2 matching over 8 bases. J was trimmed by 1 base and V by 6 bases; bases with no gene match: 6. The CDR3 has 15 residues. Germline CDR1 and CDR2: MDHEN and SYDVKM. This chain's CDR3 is CASSLRGGGTDTQYF. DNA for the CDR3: TGTGCCAGCAGCCTCCGGGGGGGAGGCACAGATACGCAGTATTTT. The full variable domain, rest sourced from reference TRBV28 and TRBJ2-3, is DVKVTQSSRYLVKRTGEKVFLECVQDMDHENMFWYRQDPGLGLRLIYFSYDVKMKEKGDIPEGYSVSREKKERFSLILESASTNQTSMYLCASSLRGGGTDTQYFGPGTRLTVL.

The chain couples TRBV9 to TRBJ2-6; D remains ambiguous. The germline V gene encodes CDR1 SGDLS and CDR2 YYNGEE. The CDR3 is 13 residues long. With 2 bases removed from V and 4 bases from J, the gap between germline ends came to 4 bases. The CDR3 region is CASSVVGANVLTF. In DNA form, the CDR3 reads TGTGCCAGCAGCGTCGTCGGGGCCAACGTCCTGACTTTC.

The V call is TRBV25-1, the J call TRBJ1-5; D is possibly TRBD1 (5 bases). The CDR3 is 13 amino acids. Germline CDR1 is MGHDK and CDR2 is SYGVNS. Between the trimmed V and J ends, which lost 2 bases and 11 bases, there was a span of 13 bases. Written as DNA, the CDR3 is TGTGCCAGCAGTGAACGGGGGTGGGCAGCCCAGCATTTT. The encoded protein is CASSERGWAAQHF.

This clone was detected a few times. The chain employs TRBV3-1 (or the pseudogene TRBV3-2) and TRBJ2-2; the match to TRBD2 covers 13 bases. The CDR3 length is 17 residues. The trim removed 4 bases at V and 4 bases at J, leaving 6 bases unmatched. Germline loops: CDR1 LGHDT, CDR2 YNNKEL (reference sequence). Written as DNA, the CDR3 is TGTGCCAGCAGCCCCATACTAGCGGGGGGGAGCACCGGGGAGCTGTTTTTT. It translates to CASSPILAGGSTGELFF.

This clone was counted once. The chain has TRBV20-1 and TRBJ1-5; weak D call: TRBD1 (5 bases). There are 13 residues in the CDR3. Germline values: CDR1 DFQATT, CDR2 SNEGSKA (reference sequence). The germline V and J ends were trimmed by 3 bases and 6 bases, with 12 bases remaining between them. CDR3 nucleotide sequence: TGCAGTGCTAGTCGAAGGGGAGGTCAGCCCCAGCATTTT. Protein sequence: CSASRRGGQPQHF.

This CDR3 reads CASSPRGGGDWNEQFF. CDR3 DNA: TGTGCCAGTAGTCCCCGCGGCGGGGGGGACTGGAATGAGCAGTTCTTC. V and J are TRBV19 and TRBJ2-1; TRBD2 agrees at 9 bases. Germline V gene data show CDR1 as LNHDA and CDR2 as SQIVND (reference sequence). V lost 5 bases to trimming and J lost 7 bases; unmatched junction nucleotides: 12. The CDR3 has 16 amino acids.